The rows below give T cell receptor beta chains drawn from one sample of a study of blood T cell repertoires in COVID-19. Clones were sequenced by immunoSEQ multiplex PCR, and TCRdb holds only the in-frame ones, with some missing. The data show roughly 200,000 clones, roughly four fifths seen once. What was sequenced was peripheral blood. The source of these receptors is a woman older than 75 with COVID-19, enrolled during active disease. CDR3s include the opening cysteine and the closing phenylalanine or tryptophan.

v_call cdr3_aa
TRBV28 CASSLWGGSLDYNQPQHF
TRBV25-1 CASSRGGVTDTQYF
TRBV19 CASKTGEVTDTQYF
TRBV5-6 CASSPDRGTYGYTF
TRBV6-1 CASSWDRDEQYF
TRBV25-1 CASRSDSGANVLTF
TRBV19 CASRSKRGGDYEQYF
TRBV5-1 CASSLAAGILTYEQYF
TRBV7-9 CASSNTEAFF
TRBV7-3 CASSPSGTYNEQFF
TRBV3-1/TRBV3-2 CASTFTSGGSYEQYF
TRBV5-4 CASSLGRGYGYTF
TRBV5-1 CASSLDGQSPYEQYF
TRBV30 CAWSLDRGSSYNSPLHF
TRBV7-2 CASSGTANQPQHF
TRBV3-1/TRBV3-2 CASSRSGLPNTGELFF